This T cell receptor beta chain was recorded in a study of tumor and adjacent non-tumor tissue in lung cancer. Study-wide points: TCR diversity was significantly greater in tumor than normal lung tissue. Normal lung showed higher cumulative top 100 clone frequency than tumor.

The CDR3 spans 12 residues. No cell sorting was done before RNA was extracted from the tissue. Donors were chemotherapy-naive, newly diagnosed lung cancer surgical patients in China, August–late 2014. As concerns this clonotype: The antigen is unknown. Germline is not matched at one junction end, which may reflect a read error.

A modified ARM-PCR protocol with three rounds of nested PCR amplified TCRbeta. TCRdb reprocessed the multiplex PCR reads via MiXCR and lists one record per CDR3 protein. Altogether over 110,000 distinct CDR3 sequences are present, around 61% being singletons, with the ten largest covering roughly 18%. The sequence was collected from a man aged 55 to 70 with small cell lung cancer. The gene calls are TRBV12-3 or TRBV12-4 and TRBJ1-1, with D tentatively TRBD1 (5 bases). Sequenced sample: lung tumor tissue. The DNA of the CDR3 is TGTGCCAACAGTTTAGGGGCATGGGCAGCTTTCTTT. Amino acids: CANSLGAWAAFF.